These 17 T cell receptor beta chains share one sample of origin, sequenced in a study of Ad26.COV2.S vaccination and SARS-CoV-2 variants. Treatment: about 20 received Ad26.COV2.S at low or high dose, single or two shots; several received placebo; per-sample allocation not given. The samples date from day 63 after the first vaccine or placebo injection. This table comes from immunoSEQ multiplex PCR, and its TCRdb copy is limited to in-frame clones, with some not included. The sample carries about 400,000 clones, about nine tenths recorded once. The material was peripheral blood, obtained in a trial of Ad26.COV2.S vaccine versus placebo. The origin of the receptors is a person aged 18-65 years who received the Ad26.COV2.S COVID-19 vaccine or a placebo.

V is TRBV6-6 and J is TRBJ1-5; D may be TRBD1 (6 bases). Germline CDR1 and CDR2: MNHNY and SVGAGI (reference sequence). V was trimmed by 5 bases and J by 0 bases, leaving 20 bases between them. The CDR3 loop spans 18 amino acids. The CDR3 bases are TGTGCCAGCAGTCCGGCCAGGGGAACTAGATATAGCAATCAGCCCCAGCATTTT. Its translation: CASSPARGTRYSNQPQHF.

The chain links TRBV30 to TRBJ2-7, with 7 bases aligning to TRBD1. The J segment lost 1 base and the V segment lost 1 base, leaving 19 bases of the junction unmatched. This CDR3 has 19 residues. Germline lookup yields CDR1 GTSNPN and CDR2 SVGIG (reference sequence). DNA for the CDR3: TGTGCCTGGAGTGCCCCCCTGGGACAGCCCATTACCAAATCCTACGAGCAGTACTTC. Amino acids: CAWSAPLGQPITKSYEQYF. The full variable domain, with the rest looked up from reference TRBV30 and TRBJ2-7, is SQTIHQWPATLVQPVGSPLSLECTVEGTSNPNLYWYRQAAGRGLQLLFYSVGIGQISSEVPQNLSASRPQDRQFILSSKKLLLSDSGFYLCAWSAPLGQPITKSYEQYFGPGTRLTVT.

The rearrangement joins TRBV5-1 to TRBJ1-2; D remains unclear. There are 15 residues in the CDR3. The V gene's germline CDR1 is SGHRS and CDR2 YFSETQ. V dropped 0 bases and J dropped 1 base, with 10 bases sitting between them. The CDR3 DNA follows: TGCGCCAGCAGCTTGGTGGGGAACTTTAACTATGGCTACACCTTC. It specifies CASSLVGNFNYGYTF.

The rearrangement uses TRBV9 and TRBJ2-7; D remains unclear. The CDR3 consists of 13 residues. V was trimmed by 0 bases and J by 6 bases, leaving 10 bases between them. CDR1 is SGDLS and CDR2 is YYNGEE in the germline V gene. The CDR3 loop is CASSVGSHSEQYF. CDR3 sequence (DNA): TGTGCCAGCAGCGTAGGGTCCCACTCCGAGCAGTACTTC.

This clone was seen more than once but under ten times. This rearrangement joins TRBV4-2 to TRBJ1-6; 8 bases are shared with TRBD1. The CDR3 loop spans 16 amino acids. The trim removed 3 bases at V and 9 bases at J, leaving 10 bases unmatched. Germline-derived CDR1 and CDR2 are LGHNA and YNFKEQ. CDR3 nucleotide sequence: TGTGCCAGCAGCCATTCTTTCGGACAGGGTGTTTCACCCCTCCACTTT. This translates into CASSHSFGQGVSPLHF.

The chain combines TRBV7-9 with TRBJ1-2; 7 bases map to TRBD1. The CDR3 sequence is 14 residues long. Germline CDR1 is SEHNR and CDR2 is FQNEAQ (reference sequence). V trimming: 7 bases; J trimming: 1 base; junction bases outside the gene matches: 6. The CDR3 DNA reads TGTGCCAGCACCACAACAGGGGTTAACTATGGCTACACCTTC. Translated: CASTTTGVNYGYTF. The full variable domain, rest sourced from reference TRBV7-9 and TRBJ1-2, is DTGVSQNPRHKITKRGQNVTFRCDPISEHNRLYWYRQTLGQGPEFLTYFQNEAQLEKSRLLSDRFSAERPKGSFSTLEIQRTEQGDSAMYLCASTTTGVNYGYTFGSGTRLTVV.

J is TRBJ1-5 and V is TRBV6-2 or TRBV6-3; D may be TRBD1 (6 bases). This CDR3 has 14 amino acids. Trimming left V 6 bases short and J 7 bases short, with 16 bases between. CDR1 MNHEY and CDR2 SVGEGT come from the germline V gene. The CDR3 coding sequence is TGTGCCAGCAGCCATGGGGGGCGTGAGCAGCCCCAGCATTTT. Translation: CASSHGGREQPQHF.

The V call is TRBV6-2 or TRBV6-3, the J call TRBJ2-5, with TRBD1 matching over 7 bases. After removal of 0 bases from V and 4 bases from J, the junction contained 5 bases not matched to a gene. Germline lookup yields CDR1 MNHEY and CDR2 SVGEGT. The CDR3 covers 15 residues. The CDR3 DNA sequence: TGTGCCAGCAGTTACTCGGAGACAGGGTCAGAGACCCAGTACTTC. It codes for CASSYSETGSETQYF.

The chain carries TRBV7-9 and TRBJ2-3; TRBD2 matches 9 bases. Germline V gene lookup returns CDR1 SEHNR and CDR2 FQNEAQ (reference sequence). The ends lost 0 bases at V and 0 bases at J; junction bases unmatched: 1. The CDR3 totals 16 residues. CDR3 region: CASSLATSGSTDTQYF. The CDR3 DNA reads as TGTGCCAGCAGCTTAGCTACTAGCGGGAGCACAGATACGCAGTATTTT. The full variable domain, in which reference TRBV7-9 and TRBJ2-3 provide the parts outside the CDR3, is DTGVSQNPRHKITKRGQNVTFRCDPISEHNRLYWYRQTLGQGPEFLTYFQNEAQLEKSRLLSDRFSAERPKGSFSTLEIQRTEQGDSAMYLCASSLATSGSTDTQYFGPGTRLTVL.

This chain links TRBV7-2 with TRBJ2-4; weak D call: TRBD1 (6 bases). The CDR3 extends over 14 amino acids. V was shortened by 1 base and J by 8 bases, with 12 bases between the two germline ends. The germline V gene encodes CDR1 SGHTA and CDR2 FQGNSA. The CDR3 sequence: CASSLGQGSHIQYF. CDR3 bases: TGTGCCAGCAGCTTAGGGCAGGGGTCGCACATTCAGTACTTC.

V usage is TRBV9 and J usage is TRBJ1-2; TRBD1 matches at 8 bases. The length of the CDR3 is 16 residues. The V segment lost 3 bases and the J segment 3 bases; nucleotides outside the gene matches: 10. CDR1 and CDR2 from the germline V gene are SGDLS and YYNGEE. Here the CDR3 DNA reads TGTGCCAGCAGCGAAACCCAGGGGGCATCGGACTATGGCTACACCTTC. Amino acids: CASSETQGASDYGYTF.

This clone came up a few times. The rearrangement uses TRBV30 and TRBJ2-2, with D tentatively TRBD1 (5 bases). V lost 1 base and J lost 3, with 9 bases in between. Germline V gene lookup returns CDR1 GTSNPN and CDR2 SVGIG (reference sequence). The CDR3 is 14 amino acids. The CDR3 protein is CAWSADIYTGELFF. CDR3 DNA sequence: TGTGCCTGGAGTGCGGACATTTACACCGGGGAGCTGTTTTTT.

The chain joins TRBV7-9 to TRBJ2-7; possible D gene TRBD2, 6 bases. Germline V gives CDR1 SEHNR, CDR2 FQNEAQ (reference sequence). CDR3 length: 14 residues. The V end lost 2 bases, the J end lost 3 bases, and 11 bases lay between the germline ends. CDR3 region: CASSLLFGSYEQYF. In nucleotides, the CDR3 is TGTGCCAGCAGCTTATTGTTCGGGAGCTACGAGCAGTACTTC.

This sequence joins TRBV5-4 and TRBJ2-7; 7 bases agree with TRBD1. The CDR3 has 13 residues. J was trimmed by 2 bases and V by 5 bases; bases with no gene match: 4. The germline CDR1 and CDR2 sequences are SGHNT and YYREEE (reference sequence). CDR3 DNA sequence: TGTGCCAGCAGTTGGGACAGAGCCTACGAGCAGTACTTC. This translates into CASSWDRAYEQYF. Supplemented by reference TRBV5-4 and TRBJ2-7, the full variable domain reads ETGVTQSPTHLIKTRGQQVTLRCSSQSGHNTVSWYQQALGQGPQFIFQYYREEENGRGNFPPRFSGLQFPNYSSELNVNALELDDSALYLCASSWDRAYEQYFGPGTRLTVT.

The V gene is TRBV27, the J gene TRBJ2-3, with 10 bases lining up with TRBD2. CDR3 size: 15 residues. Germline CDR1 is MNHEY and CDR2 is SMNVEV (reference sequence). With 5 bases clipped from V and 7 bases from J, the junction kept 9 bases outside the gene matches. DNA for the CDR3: TGTGCCAGCAGTCCCCTCCAGCGGGGGGGCCATACGCAGTATTTT. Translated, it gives CASSPLQRGGHTQYF.

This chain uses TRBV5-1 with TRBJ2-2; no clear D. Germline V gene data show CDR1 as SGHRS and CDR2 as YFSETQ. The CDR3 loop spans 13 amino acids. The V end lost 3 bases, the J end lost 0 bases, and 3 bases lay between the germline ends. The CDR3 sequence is CASSSTNTGELFF. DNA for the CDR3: TGCGCCAGCAGCTCGACGAACACCGGGGAGCTGTTTTTT.

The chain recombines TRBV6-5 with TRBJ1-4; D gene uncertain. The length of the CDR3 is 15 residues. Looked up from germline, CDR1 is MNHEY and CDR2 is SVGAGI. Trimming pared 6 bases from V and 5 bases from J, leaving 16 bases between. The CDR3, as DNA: TGTGCCAGCAGCCTGAGGCGGGAGCTGAATGAAAAACTGTTTTTT. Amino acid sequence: CASSLRRELNEKLFF.